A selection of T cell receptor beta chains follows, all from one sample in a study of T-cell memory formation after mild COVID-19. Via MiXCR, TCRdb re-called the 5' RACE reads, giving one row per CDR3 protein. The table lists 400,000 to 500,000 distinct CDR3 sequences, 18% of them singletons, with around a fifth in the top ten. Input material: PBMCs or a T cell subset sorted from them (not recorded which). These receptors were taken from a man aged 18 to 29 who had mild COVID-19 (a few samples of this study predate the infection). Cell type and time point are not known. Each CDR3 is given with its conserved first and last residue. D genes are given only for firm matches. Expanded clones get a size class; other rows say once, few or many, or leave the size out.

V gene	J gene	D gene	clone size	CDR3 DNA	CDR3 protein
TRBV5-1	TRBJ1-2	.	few	TGCGCCAGCAGCTTGGAAGGCACTAACTATGGCTACACCTTC	CASSLEGTNYGYTF
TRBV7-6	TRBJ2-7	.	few	TGTGCCAGCACCCTATCGACAGATCCTACCTACGAGCAGTACTTC	CASTLSTDPTYEQYF
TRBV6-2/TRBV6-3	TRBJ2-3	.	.	TGTGCCAGCAGTTCCCGTAGTCCCCTAGATACGCAGTATTTT	CASSSRSPLDTQYF
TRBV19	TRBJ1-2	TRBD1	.	TGTGCCAGTAGTCCTTTCAGACAGGGGGACTATGGCTACACCTTC	CASSPFRQGDYGYTF
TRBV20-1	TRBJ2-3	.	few	TGCAGTGCAATCCGGGGCACAGATACGCAGTATTTT	CSAIRGTDTQYF
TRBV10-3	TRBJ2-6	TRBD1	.	TGTGCCATCAGTGAGTCGAGGGGACAGTTTGCTGGGGCCAACGTCCTGACTTTC	CAISESRGQFAGANVLTF
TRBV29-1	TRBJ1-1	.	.	TGCAGCGTTGAACTCTCGGGCAGGCCTGAAGCTTTCTTT	CSVELSGRPEAFF
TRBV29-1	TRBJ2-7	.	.	TGCAGCGCTAGCTACCTTTCATCCTACGAGCAGTACTTC	CSASYLSSYEQYF
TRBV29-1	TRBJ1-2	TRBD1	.	TGCAGCGTTGAAGGGCCAGGGGGAGCCTACACCTTC	CSVEGPGGAYTF
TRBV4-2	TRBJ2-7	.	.	TGTGCCAGCAGCCTTAGCTCCTCCGGAGTCTACGAGCAGTACTTC	CASSLSSSGVYEQYF
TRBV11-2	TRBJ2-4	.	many	TGTGCCAGCAGCTTAATGACCAGGCGGAACATTCAGTACTTC	CASSLMTRRNIQYF
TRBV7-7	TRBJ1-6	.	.	TGTGCTAGCAGCTTAGTAGGTGATTCACCCCTCCACTTT	CASSLVGDSPLHF
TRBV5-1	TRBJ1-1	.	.	TGCGCCAGCAGAAAGGACGGGAACACTGAAGCTTTCTTT	CASRKDGNTEAFF
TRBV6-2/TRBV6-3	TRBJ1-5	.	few	TGTGCCAGCAGTTTCCCAGGGGTTGGTCAGCCCCAGCATTTT	CASSFPGVGQPQHF
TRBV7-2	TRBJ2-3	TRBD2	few	TGTGCCAGCAGCACGGGACTAGCAGCAGATACGCAGTATTTT	CASSTGLAADTQYF
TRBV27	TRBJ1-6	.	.	TGTGCCAGCAGTTTATATTACAGGGTCTCCTATAATTCACCCCTCCACTTT	CASSLYYRVSYNSPLHF
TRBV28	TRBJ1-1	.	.	TGTGCCAGCAGTTTCCACAGCTTAGGAGCTTTCTTT	CASSFHSLGAFF
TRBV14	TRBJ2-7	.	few	TGTGCCAGCAGCCAAGTAGGGGAGCGGGTGTACGAGCAGTACTTC	CASSQVGERVYEQYF